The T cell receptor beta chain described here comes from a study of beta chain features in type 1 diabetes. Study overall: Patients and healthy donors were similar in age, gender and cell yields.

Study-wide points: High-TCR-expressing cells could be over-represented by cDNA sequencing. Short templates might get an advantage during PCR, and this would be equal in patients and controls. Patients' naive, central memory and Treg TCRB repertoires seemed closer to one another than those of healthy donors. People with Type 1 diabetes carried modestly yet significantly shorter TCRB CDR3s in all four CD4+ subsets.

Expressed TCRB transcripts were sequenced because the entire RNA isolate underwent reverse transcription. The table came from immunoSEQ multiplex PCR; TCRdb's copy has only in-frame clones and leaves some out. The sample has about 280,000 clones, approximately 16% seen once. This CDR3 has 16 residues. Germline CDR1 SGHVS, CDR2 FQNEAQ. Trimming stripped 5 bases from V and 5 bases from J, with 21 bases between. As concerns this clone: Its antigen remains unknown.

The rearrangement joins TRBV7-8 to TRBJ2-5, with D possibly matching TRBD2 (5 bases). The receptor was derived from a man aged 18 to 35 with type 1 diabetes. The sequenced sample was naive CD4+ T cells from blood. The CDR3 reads CASSTPGLGMVETQYF. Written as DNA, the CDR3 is TGTGCCAGCAGCACCCCGGGGTTGGGAATGGTTGAGACCCAGTACTTC.